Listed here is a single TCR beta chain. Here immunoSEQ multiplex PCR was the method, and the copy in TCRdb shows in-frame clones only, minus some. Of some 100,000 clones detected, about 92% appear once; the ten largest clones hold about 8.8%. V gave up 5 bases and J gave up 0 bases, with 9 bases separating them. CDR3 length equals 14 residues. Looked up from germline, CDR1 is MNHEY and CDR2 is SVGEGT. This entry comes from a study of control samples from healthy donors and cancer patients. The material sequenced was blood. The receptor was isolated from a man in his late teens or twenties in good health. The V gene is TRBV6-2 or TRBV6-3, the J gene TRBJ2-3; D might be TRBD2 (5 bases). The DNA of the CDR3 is TGTGCCAGCAGTAGAGCGGCTAGCACAGATACGCAGTATTTT. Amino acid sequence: CASSRAASTDTQYF.